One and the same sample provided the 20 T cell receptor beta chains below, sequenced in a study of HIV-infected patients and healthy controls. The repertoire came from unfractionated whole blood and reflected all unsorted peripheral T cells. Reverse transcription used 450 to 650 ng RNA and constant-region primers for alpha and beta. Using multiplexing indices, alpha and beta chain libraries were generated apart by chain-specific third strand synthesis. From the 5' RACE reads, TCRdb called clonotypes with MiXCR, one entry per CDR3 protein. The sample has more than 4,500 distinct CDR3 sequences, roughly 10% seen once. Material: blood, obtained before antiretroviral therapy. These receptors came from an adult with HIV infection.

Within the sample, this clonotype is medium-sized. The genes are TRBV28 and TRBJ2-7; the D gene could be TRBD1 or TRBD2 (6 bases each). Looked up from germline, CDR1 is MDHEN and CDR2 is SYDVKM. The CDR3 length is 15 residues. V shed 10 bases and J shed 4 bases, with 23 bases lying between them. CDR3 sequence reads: CAIGPRGQGSYEQYF. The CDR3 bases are TGTGCCATTGGGCCTCGGGGGCAGGGGTCGTACGAGCAGTACTTC.

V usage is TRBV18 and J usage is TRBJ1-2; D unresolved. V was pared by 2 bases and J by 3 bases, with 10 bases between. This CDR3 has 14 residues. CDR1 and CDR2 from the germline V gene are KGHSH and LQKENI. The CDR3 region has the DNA TGTGCCAGCTCACCATCGGGTATGGACTATGGCTACACCTTC. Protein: CASSPSGMDYGYTF.

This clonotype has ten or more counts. For the CDR3, the DNA is TGTGCCAGCAGTCAACACAGGGTCGGGAACACTGAAGCTTTCTTT. The encoded protein is CASSQHRVGNTEAFF. The chain carries TRBV12-3 or TRBV12-4 and TRBJ1-1; maybe TRBD1 (6 bases). V lost 5 bases and J lost 1, with 14 bases in between. This CDR3 region has 15 residues.

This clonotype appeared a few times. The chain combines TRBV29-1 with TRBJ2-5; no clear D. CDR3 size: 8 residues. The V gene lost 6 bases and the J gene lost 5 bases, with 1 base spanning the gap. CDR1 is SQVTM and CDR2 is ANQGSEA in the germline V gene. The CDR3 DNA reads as TGCAGCGTCGAGACCCAGTACTTC. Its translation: CSVETQYF.

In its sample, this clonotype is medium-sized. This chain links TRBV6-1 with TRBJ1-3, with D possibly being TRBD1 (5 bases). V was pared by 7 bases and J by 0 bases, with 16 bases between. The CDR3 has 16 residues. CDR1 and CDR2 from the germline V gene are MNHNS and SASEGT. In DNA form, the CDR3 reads TGTGCCAGCACCGAAGAGGAGGGACGCTCTGGAAACACCATATATTTT. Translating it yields CASTEEEGRSGNTIYF.

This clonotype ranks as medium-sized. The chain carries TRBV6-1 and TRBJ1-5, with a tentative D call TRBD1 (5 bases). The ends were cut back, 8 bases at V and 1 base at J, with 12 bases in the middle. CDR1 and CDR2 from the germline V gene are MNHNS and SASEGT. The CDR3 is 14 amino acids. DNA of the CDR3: TGTGCCAGCGGGAGGGGAGGAAGCAATCAGCCCCAGCATTTT. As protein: CASGRGGSNQPQHF.

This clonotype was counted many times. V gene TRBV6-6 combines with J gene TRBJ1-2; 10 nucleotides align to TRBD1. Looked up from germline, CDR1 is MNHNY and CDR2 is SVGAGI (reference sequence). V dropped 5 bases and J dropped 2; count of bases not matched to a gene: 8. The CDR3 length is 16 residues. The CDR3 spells CASSHFRDRGNYGYTF. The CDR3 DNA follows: TGTGCCAGCAGTCACTTCCGGGACAGGGGAAACTATGGCTACACCTTC.

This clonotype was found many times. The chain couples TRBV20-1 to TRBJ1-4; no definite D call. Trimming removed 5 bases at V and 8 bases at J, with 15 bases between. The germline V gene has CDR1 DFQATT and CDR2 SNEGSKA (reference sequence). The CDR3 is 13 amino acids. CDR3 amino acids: CSASGPPREKLFF. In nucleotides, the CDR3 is TGCAGTGCTTCCGGGCCCCCAAGGGAAAAACTGTTTTTT.

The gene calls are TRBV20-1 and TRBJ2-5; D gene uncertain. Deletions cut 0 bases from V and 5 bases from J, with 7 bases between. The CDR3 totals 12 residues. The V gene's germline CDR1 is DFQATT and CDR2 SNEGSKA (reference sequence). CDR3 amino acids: CSARDSWETQYF. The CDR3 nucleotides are TGCAGTGCTAGAGACAGTTGGGAGACCCAGTACTTC.

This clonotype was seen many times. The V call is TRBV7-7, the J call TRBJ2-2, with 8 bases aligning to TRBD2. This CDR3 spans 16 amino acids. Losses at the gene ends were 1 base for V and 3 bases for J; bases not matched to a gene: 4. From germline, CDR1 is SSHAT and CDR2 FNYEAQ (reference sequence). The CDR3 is CASSLVGGADTGELFF. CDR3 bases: TGTGCCAGCAGCTTAGTCGGGGGGGCAGACACCGGGGAGCTGTTTTTT.

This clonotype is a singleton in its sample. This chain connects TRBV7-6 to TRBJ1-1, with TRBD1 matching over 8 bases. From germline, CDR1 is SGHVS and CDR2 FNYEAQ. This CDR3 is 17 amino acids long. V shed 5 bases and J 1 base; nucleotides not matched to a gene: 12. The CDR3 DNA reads TGTGCCAGCAGCCCCCGGCAGGGGGCAAGGGGGAACACTGAAGCTTTCTTT. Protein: CASSPRQGARGNTEAFF.

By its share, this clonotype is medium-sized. The CDR3 sequence: CASSSFFGGTTEAFF. Written as DNA, the CDR3 is TGTGCCAGTAGTTCTTTTTTTGGAGGGACCACTGAAGCTTTCTTT. V is TRBV19 and J is TRBJ1-1; maybe TRBD1 (5 bases). The CDR3 is made up of 15 amino acids. Trimming pared 5 bases from V and 4 bases from J, leaving 17 bases between. Germline V lookup: CDR1 LNHDA, CDR2 SQIVND (reference sequence).

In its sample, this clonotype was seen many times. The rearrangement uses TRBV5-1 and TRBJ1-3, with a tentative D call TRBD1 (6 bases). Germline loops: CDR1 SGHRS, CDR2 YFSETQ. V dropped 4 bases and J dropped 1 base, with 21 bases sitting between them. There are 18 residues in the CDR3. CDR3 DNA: TGCGCCAGCAGCGTGTTCGGTCAGGGGTGGGGTTCTGGAAACACCATATATTTT. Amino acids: CASSVFGQGWGSGNTIYF.

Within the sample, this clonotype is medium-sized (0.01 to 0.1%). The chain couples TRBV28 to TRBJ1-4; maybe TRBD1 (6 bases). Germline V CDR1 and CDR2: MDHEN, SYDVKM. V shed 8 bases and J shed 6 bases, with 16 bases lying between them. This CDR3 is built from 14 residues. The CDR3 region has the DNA TGTGCCAGCCTTGGGGGGCGAATAGATGAAAAACTGTTTTTT. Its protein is CASLGGRIDEKLFF.

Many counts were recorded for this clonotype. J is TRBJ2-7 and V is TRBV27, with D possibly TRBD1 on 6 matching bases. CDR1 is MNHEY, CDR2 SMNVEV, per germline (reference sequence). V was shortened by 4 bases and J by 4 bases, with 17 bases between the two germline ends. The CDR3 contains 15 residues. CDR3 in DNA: TGTGCCAGCAGTTCCCACAGGGAGAGACGGTACGAGCAGTACTTC. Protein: CASSSHRERRYEQYF.

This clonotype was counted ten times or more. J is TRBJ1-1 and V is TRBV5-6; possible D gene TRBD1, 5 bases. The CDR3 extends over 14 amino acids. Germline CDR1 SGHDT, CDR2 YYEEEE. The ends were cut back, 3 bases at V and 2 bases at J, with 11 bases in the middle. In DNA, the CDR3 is TGTGCCAGCAGCTCGACAGATACAAACACTGAAGCTTTCTTT. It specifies CASSSTDTNTEAFF.

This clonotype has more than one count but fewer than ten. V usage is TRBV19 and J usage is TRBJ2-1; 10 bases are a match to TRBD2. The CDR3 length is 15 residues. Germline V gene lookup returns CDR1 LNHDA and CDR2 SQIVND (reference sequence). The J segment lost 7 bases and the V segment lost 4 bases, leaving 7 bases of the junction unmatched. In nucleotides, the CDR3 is TGTGCCAGTAGTACGAGCGGGGGGGCGGGTAATGAGCAGTTCTTC. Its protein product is CASSTSGGAGNEQFF.

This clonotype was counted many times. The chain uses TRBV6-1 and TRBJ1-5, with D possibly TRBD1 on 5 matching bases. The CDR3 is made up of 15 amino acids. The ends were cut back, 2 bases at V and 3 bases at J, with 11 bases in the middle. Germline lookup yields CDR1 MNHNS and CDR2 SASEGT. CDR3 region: CASSEMGQINQPQHF. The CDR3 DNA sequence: TGTGCCAGCAGTGAAATGGGGCAAATCAATCAGCCCCAGCATTTT.

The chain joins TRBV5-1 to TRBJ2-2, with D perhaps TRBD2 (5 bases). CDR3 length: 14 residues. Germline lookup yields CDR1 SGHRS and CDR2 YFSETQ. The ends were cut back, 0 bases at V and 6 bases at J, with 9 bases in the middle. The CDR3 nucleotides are TGCGCCAGCAGCTTGGATCGGGGATCCGGGGAGCTGTTTTTT. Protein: CASSLDRGSGELFF.

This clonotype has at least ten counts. CDR3 sequence (DNA): TGCGCCAGCAGTTCAACGACGTCCTTTTACAATGAGCAGTTCTTC. This sequence encodes CASSSTTSFYNEQFF. The V call is TRBV5-1, the J call TRBJ2-1, with unresolved D. Germline values: CDR1 SGHRS, CDR2 YFSETQ. V lost 5 bases to trimming and J lost 4 bases, with 16 bases between them. The CDR3 has 15 amino acids.